The next 15 T cell receptor beta chains were all read from a single sample in a study of cytomegalovirus exposure and HLA in healthy donors. 60 Vbeta and 13 Jbeta primers were used in PCR. Clones were sequenced by immunoSEQ multiplex PCR, and TCRdb holds only the in-frame ones, with some missing. The repertoire holds about 150,000 clones, with 84% as singletons. What was sequenced was PBMCs. All receptors come from a girl aged 10 to 17 in good health and CMV-seropositive.

There are a few counts of this clone. This CDR3 reads CASSSSKPGQGNCEQFF. The CDR3 DNA reads as TGTGCCAGCAGCAGCAGCAAACCGGGACAGGGGAATTGTGAGCAGTTCTTC. This rearrangement joins TRBV21-1 to TRBJ2-1; the D segment call TRBD1 is taken from the table without a DNA check. TRBV21-1 is a recognized pseudogene. The CDR3 loop spans 17 amino acids.

The J gene is TRBJ1-1, the V gene TRBV7-2; 7 nucleotides match TRBD1. CDR1 SGHTA and CDR2 FQGNSA come from the germline V gene. The V gene end was trimmed by 3 bases and the J gene end by 6 bases; junction bases not matched to a gene: 10. CDR3 length: 15 residues. CDR3 in amino acids: CASSFTSGGGPEAFF. CDR3 in DNA: TGTGCCAGCAGCTTTACCTCAGGGGGTGGGCCTGAAGCTTTCTTT.

The V and J genes are TRBV10-1 and TRBJ2-1, with a weak D call TRBD1 (8 bases). From germline, CDR1 is WNHNN and CDR2 SYGVQD (reference sequence). This CDR3 spans 13 amino acids. V shed 6 bases and J shed 9 bases, with 15 bases lying between them. The CDR3 region is CASSRTGGGEQFF. The CDR3 DNA sequence: TGCGCCAGCAGCCGCACAGGGGGGGGTGAGCAGTTCTTC.

This chain connects TRBV27 to TRBJ1-5; D perhaps matches TRBD1 (5 bases). Per germline, CDR1 MNHEY and CDR2 SMNVEV (reference sequence). V was shortened by 3 bases and J by 0 bases, with 15 bases between the two germline ends. This CDR3 spans 17 amino acids. This chain's CDR3 is CASSFIQGQGSNQPQHF. In DNA form, the CDR3 reads TGTGCCAGCAGTTTTATTCAGGGCCAAGGTAGCAATCAGCCCCAGCATTTT.

This clone occurred a few times. The chain recombines TRBV11-1 with TRBJ2-1, with 10 bases lining up with TRBD1. The germline V gene has CDR1 SGHAT and CDR2 FQDESV (reference sequence). The CDR3 sequence is 14 residues long. After removal of 5 bases from V and 8 bases from J, the junction contained 6 bases not matched to a gene. The chain's CDR3 is CASSLYDRGHEQFF. The CDR3 nucleotides read TGTGCCAGCAGCCTTTATGACAGGGGGCATGAGCAGTTCTTC. The whole variable domain, remainder taken from reference TRBV11-1 and TRBJ2-1, is EAEVAQSPRYKITEKSQAVAFWCDPISGHATLYWYRQILGQGPELLVQFQDESVVDDSQLPKDRFSAERLKGVDSTLKIQPAELGDSAMYLCASSLYDRGHEQFFGPGTRLTVL.

The chain couples TRBV7-2 to TRBJ2-1; weak D call: TRBD2 (6 bases). The V gene lost 4 bases and the J gene lost 12 bases, with 13 bases spanning the gap. The CDR3 contains 12 residues. The V gene's germline CDR1 is SGHTA and CDR2 FQGNSA. CDR3 protein: CASSSPGLMQFF. The CDR3 nucleotides read TGTGCCAGCAGCTCACCGGGACTCATGCAGTTCTTC.

The chain combines TRBV4-1 with TRBJ1-2; 9 bases align to TRBD1. The length of the CDR3 is 15 residues. V shed 3 bases, J shed 8 bases, and the junction held 10 bases outside the gene matches. The germline CDR1 and CDR2 sequences are MGHRA and YSYEKL. The CDR3 nucleotides are TGCGCCAGCAGCCAGCCGGGACAGGGATCGTTCGGCTACACCTTC. This gives the protein CASSQPGQGSFGYTF.

The chain links TRBV27 to TRBJ1-5, with 7 positions matching TRBD1. Per germline, CDR1 MNHEY and CDR2 SMNVEV (reference sequence). CDR3 size: 14 residues. With 2 bases clipped from V and 3 bases from J, the junction kept 1 base outside the gene matches. In DNA form, the CDR3 reads TGTGCCAGCAGTTTAAAGGGGGCCAATCAGCCCCAGCATTTT. Residues: CASSLKGANQPQHF.

The V call is TRBV7-8, the J call TRBJ1-2; tentatively, D is TRBD1 (6 bases). Per the germline V gene, CDR1 is SGHVS and CDR2 is FQNEAQ. The ends were cut back, 6 bases at V and 8 bases at J, with 16 bases in the middle. This CDR3 spans 13 amino acids. CDR3 amino acids: CASSSDRTGGYTF. The DNA for the CDR3 is TGTGCCAGCAGTTCTGACAGGACGGGGGGCTACACCTTC. Complete variable domain (other parts from reference TRBV7-8 and TRBJ1-2): GAGVSQSPRYKVAKRGQDVALRCDPISGHVSLFWYQQALGQGPEFLTYFQNEAQLDKSGLPSDRFFAERPEGSVSTLKIQRTQQEDSAVYLCASSSDRTGGYTFGSGTRLTVV.

The gene calls are TRBV7-2 and TRBJ2-7, with D uncertain. The CDR3 covers 13 residues. Germline-derived CDR1 and CDR2 are SGHTA and FQGNSA. The V and J ends lost 4 bases and 0 bases respectively, with 7 bases between them. The CDR3, as DNA: TGTGCCAGCAGCTCTACGAGCTCCTACGAGCAGTACTTC. Its translation is CASSSTSSYEQYF.

The V call is TRBV19, the J call TRBJ2-3, with D perhaps matching TRBD1 (6 bases). The V gene lost 6 bases and the J gene lost 1 base, with 14 bases spanning the gap. CDR3 length: 15 amino acids. Germline values: CDR1 LNHDA, CDR2 SQIVND (reference sequence). The CDR3, as DNA: TGTGCCAGTAGGGCTGGGGGCACCGGCACAGATACGCAGTATTTT. Protein sequence: CASRAGGTGTDTQYF.

The V call is TRBV19, the J call TRBJ2-2; D possibly corresponds to TRBD2 (6 bases). Germline-derived CDR1 and CDR2 are LNHDA and SQIVND (reference sequence). The V end lost 6 bases, the J end lost 6 bases, and 11 bases lay between the germline ends. The CDR3 has 13 amino acids. CDR3: CASSLGGAGELFF. As DNA, the CDR3 is TGTGCCAGTAGCCTTGGAGGGGCCGGGGAGCTGTTTTTT.

The chain has TRBV7-9 and TRBJ2-7, with TRBD1 matching over 7 bases. Germline CDR1 reads SEHNR; CDR2 reads FQNEAQ (reference sequence). The CDR3 consists of 15 residues. With 5 bases clipped from V and 4 bases from J, the junction kept 11 bases outside the gene matches. The CDR3 nucleotides read TGTGCCAGCAGCAATCAACTGGGACAGATATACGAGCAGTACTTC. This translates into CASSNQLGQIYEQYF.

In this sample, this clone turned up a few times. The gene calls are TRBV6-5 and TRBJ2-3, with TRBD1 matching over 11 bases. J gave up 3 bases and V 5 bases, and 4 bases lay outside the gene matches. The CDR3 contains 15 residues. Germline CDR1 MNHEY, CDR2 SVGAGI. The CDR3 here is CASSPGQGATDTQYF. CDR3 DNA sequence: TGTGCCAGCAGTCCAGGACAGGGGGCAACAGATACGCAGTATTTT.

This chain uses TRBV6-5 with TRBJ1-1; D remains unclear. The V end was cut by 6 bases, the J end by 1 base, with 3 bases between. Germline CDR1 MNHEY, CDR2 SVGAGI. This CDR3 contains 11 residues. CDR3 loop: CASRANTEAFF. CDR3 nucleotide sequence: TGTGCCAGCAGGGCGAACACTGAAGCTTTCTTT.